These 20 T cell receptor beta chains share one sample of origin, sequenced in a study of glioma-infiltrating T cells. Amplification of TCR alpha and beta CDR3 regions from RNA used iRepertoire nested multiplex PCR. In TCRdb, the multiplex PCR reads were re-called with MiXCR into one record per CDR3 protein. The sample yields about 130,000 distinct CDR3 sequences, around 25% seen once. The sequencing input was glioma tissue, nonneoplastic brain tissue, or PBMCs (not recorded which). All receptors come from a human donor with low-grade glioma or glioblastoma, undergoing nonglioma brain surgery, or in good health (not recorded which).

This chain links TRBV6-1 with TRBJ2-7; D gene ambiguous. The CDR3 is 14 residues long. In germline, CDR1 is MNHNS, CDR2 SASEGT. Trimming shortened V by 6 bases and J by 0 bases, and 12 bases separated the two germline ends. The CDR3 region is CASRLYSGSYEQYV. The CDR3 DNA reads TGTGCCAGCAGACTCTATTCCGGCTCCTACGAGCAGTACGTC.

This clonotype was detected a few times. This chain links TRBV2 with TRBJ1-1; D may be TRBD1 (5 bases). Germline V gene lookup returns CDR1 SNHLY and CDR2 FYNNEI. The CDR3 spans 14 residues. V was trimmed by 6 bases and J by 4 bases, leaving 15 bases between them. CDR3 nucleotides: TGTGCCAGCAGGAGATGGCAGGGCGGCACTGAAGCTTTCTTT. Amino acid sequence: CASRRWQGGTEAFF.

The V call is TRBV27, the J call TRBJ2-1; TRBD1 matches 7 bases. V was clipped by 2 bases and J by 2 bases; unmatched bases: 3. This CDR3 is 15 amino acids long. In germline, CDR1 is MNHEY, CDR2 SMNVEV (reference sequence). CDR3 sequence (DNA): TGTGCCAGCAGTTTAACAGGGGAAACCTACAATGAGCAGTTCTTC. Protein product: CASSLTGETYNEQFF.

Many counts were recorded for this clonotype. The chain couples TRBV4-1 to TRBJ2-7, with D maybe TRBD1 (5 bases). In germline, CDR1 is MGHRA, CDR2 YSYEKL. The CDR3 loop spans 15 amino acids. V lost 3 bases to trimming and J lost 3 bases, with 15 bases between them. CDR3 in DNA: TGCGCCAGCAGCCAGGGGCCATTGGGTGGCTACGAGCAGTACGTC. It is translated as CASSQGPLGGYEQYV.

The genes are TRBV6-1 and TRBJ1-5; D unresolved. The CDR3 is made up of 12 amino acids. The V end was cut by 9 bases, the J end by 4 bases, with 10 bases between. Per the germline V gene, CDR1 is MNHNS and CDR2 is SASEGT. The CDR3 DNA follows: TGTGCCAGTCAGATGGCGAATCAGCCCCAGCATTTT. It translates to CASQMANQPQHF.

V gene TRBV28 combines with J gene TRBJ2-7; D unclear. This CDR3 contains 14 residues. The V end lost 2 bases, the J end lost 2 bases, and 10 bases lay between the germline ends. Germline assignment: CDR1 MDHEN and CDR2 SYDVKM. The CDR3 nucleotides are TGTGCCAGCAGTTTAATGGGTGATACCTACGAGCAGTACGTC. Its translation is CASSLMGDTYEQYV.

This clonotype qualifies as medium-sized. CDR3 in amino acids: CSASPKTGREQYV. CDR3 coding DNA: TGCAGTGCTAGCCCCAAGACAGGCCGAGAGCAGTACGTC. The chain links TRBV20-1 to TRBJ2-7; tentatively, D is TRBD1 (6 bases). The CDR3 contains 13 residues. Trimming left V 3 bases short and J 7 bases short, with 16 bases between. Germline CDR1 reads DFQATT; CDR2 reads SNEGSKA (reference sequence).

This clonotype was counted only a few times. The chain is built from TRBV10-1 and TRBJ2-2; a weak D match, TRBD1 (6 bases). This CDR3 contains 13 residues. V shed 8 bases and J shed 7 bases, with 14 bases lying between them. The V gene's germline CDR1 is WNHNN and CDR2 SYGVQD (reference sequence). For the CDR3, the DNA is TGCGCCAGCCGACAGGAAATGATCGGGGAGCTGTTTTTT. It codes for CASRQEMIGELFF.

At least ten counts were recorded for this clonotype. The chain links TRBV7-9 to TRBJ1-2; no firm D call. The germline V and J ends were trimmed by 5 bases and 8 bases, with 9 bases remaining between them. Per the germline V gene, CDR1 is SEHNR and CDR2 is FQNEAQ (reference sequence). The CDR3 sequence is 11 residues long. The CDR3 loop reads CASSLLSGYTF. The CDR3 bases are TGTGCCAGCAGCCTTCTAAGCGGCTACACCTTC.

This chain joins TRBV29-1 and TRBJ2-1; D may be TRBD2 (5 bases). Germline CDR1 SQVTM, CDR2 ANQGSEA. Between the trimmed V and J ends, which lost 6 bases and 5 bases, there was a span of 23 bases. The CDR3 runs 16 residues. CDR3 DNA: TGCAGCGTAAGGGAGCGGAGTCGCTGGGAAGACAATGAGCAGTTCTTC. Protein product: CSVRERSRWEDNEQFF.

About this clonotype: A read error may account for a junction end that differs from germline. The rearrangement uses TRBV7-9 and TRBJ1-1; D might be TRBD1 (5 bases). This CDR3 spans 13 amino acids. Germline CDR1 and CDR2: SEHNR and FQNEAQ (reference sequence). The CDR3 DNA reads TGCGCCAGCAGGTGGGGCAGCAACGCTGAAGCTTTCTTT. Protein product: CASRWGSNAEAFF.

The J gene is TRBJ1-5, the V gene TRBV2; 10 bases match TRBD1. Losses at the gene ends were 6 bases for V and 0 bases for J; bases not matched to a gene: 2. CDR1 is SNHLY, CDR2 FYNNEI, per germline. There are 15 residues in the CDR3. The CDR3 protein is CASRDRGVSNQPQHF. The DNA for the CDR3 is TGTGCCAGCAGGGACAGGGGGGTTAGCAATCAGCCCCAGCATTTT.

This clonotype was recorded a few times. The J gene is TRBJ2-3, the V gene TRBV2; D gene unclear. Germline CDR1 reads SNHLY; CDR2 reads FYNNEI. Trimming took off 1 base at V and 2 bases at J, with 7 bases between the two ends. The CDR3 is 14 residues long. The CDR3: CASSEGLLTDTQYF. The CDR3 DNA reads as TGTGCCAGCAGTGAAGGGCTACTCACAGATACGCAGTATTTT.

The CDR3 sequence is CASSWGQQNTEAFF. CDR3 coding DNA: TGTGCCAGCAGCTGGGGACAGCAGAACACTGAAGCTTTCTTT. The rearrangement uses TRBV5-4 and TRBJ1-1; TRBD1 agrees at 7 bases. CDR3 length equals 14 residues. The V segment lost 3 bases and the J segment 1 base; nucleotides outside the gene matches: 3. The V gene's germline CDR1 is SGHNT and CDR2 YYREEE (reference sequence).

The V call is TRBV4-1, the J call TRBJ1-5; 9 bases are shared with TRBD1. This CDR3 region has 14 residues. Germline V gene sequence: CDR1 MGHRA, CDR2 YSYEKL. V lost 4 bases to trimming and J lost 4 bases; unmatched junction nucleotides: 2. This chain's CDR3 is CASSRTGENQPQHF. The CDR3 DNA reads TGCGCCAGCAGCCGGACAGGGGAGAATCAGCCCCAGCATTTT.

This clonotype was seen at least ten times. The rearrangement links TRBV20-1 to TRBJ2-1; TRBD2 matches at 9 bases. The trim removed 6 bases at V and 5 bases at J, leaving 11 bases unmatched. CDR1 DFQATT and CDR2 SNEGSKA come from the germline V gene (reference sequence). The CDR3 extends over 15 amino acids. The CDR3 nucleotides are TGCAGTGCCCCTTCCGGGACTAGCCGACACAATGAGCAGTTCTTC. It yields the protein CSAPSGTSRHNEQFF.

There are a few counts of this clonotype. The J gene is TRBJ2-5, the V gene TRBV7-7; 12 bases agree with TRBD2. The ends lost 4 bases at V and 2 bases at J; junction bases unmatched: 5. In germline, CDR1 is SSHAT, CDR2 FNYEAQ (reference sequence). The CDR3 is 16 residues long. CDR3 nucleotides: TGTGCCAGCAGCTCCCGGACTAGCGGGAATCAAGAGACCCAGTACTTC. Translated: CASSSRTSGNQETQYF.

The chain uses TRBV5-5 and TRBJ2-2; D not certain. Germline CDR1 is SGHKS and CDR2 is YYEKEE (reference sequence). CDR3 length equals 12 residues. Trimming cost V 6 bases and J 5 bases, with 8 bases left between them. The CDR3 DNA reads as TGTGCCAGCATGGAAGGTACCGGGGAGCTGTTTTTT. Its protein product is CASMEGTGELFF.

The chain recombines TRBV2 with TRBJ1-5; possible D gene TRBD1, 6 bases. The CDR3 extends over 13 amino acids. The V end lost 6 bases, the J end lost 6 bases, and 12 bases lay between the germline ends. Germline V gene sequence: CDR1 SNHLY, CDR2 FYNNEI. The CDR3 spells CASRDGQLQPQHF. CDR3 DNA sequence: TGTGCCAGCAGGGATGGACAGCTTCAGCCCCAGCATTTT.

This clonotype was found a few times. This sequence joins TRBV10-3 and TRBJ1-1, with 10 bases lining up with TRBD1. The ends lost 4 bases at V and 4 bases at J; junction bases unmatched: 3. Germline values: CDR1 ENHRY, CDR2 SYGVKD. The CDR3 covers 14 residues. The CDR3 DNA reads TGTGCCATCAGTGGGGACAGGGGCGTCACTGAAGCTTTCTTT. It codes for CAISGDRGVTEAFF.